The text below deals with one T cell receptor (beta chain). Antigen unknown. The PCR employed 60 Vbeta primers together with 13 Jbeta primers. Method: immunoSEQ multiplex PCR; TCRdb's copy keeps in-frame clones and lacks some. The repertoire has approximately 160,000 clones, roughly 76% of them found once; the top ten carry around 2%. The data were taken from a study of cytomegalovirus exposure and HLA in healthy donors. Across the whole study: When 300 to 400 donors were genotyped, roughly 82% of them were found to fall in the Caucasian-associated ancestry cluster.

Overall study findings and caveats: A prior analysis recorded that most TCR beta V segments were productive about 87% or about 30% of the time.

The sequencing sample was made of PBMCs. The TCR was taken from a human donor in good health.

The CDR3 protein is CASSQPRQVWYGYTF. The DNA of the CDR3 is TGCGCCAGCAGCCAGCCCCGACAGGTCTGGTATGGCTACACCTTC. This chain links TRBV4-1 with TRBJ1-2; a possible D gene is TRBD1 (6 bases). Germline V lookup: CDR1 MGHRA, CDR2 YSYEKL. The CDR3 contains 15 residues. V was trimmed by 3 bases and J by 5 bases, leaving 16 bases between them.